A single sample gave rise to the 15 T cell receptor beta chains below, sequenced in a study of cytomegalovirus exposure and HLA in healthy donors. This PCR relied on a set of 60 Vbeta primers and 13 Jbeta primers. Assay used: immunoSEQ multiplex PCR; TCRdb lists only in-frame clones, some missing. Altogether roughly 200,000 clones are present, over 70% being singletons, with the ten largest covering just under 3%. Sample: PBMCs. The receptor source for this set is a male donor in good health and CMV-seronegative.

The J gene is TRBJ2-1, the V gene TRBV13, with 11 bases identical to TRBD2. The CDR3 is 16 residues long. Germline V CDR1 and CDR2: PRHDT, FYEKMQ (reference sequence). V dropped 4 bases and J dropped 0; count of bases not matched to a gene: 2. CDR3 DNA sequence: TGTGCCAGCAGCTATACTAGCGGGGGCTCCTACAATGAGCAGTTCTTC. It codes for CASSYTSGGSYNEQFF. The full variable domain, completed using reference TRBV13 and TRBJ2-1, is AAGVIQSPRHLIKEKRETATLKCYPIPRHDTVYWYQQGPGQDPQFLISFYEKMQSDKGSIPDRFSAQQFSDYHSELNMSSLELGDSALYFCASSYTSGGSYNEQFFGPGTRLTVL.

This clone came up once. The chain combines TRBV30 with TRBJ1-2; tentative D call: TRBD1 (6 bases). Germline values: CDR1 GTSNPN, CDR2 SVGIG (reference sequence). The CDR3 consists of 14 residues. V shed 5 bases and J shed 10 bases, with 23 bases lying between them. CDR3 DNA: TGTGCCTGGCTACGGTCCAGGGGCCGGAGTGTCTACACCTTC. Its protein is CAWLRSRGRSVYTF.

This chain uses TRBV18 with TRBJ1-1; 7 positions agree with TRBD1. In germline, CDR1 is KGHSH, CDR2 LQKENI. Trimming took 4 bases from V and 0 from J; bases not matched to a gene: 5. The CDR3 totals 15 residues. The CDR3: CASSLTGPMNTEAFF. As DNA, the CDR3 is TGTGCCAGCTCACTGACAGGGCCCATGAACACTGAAGCTTTCTTT. Looking up the rest from reference TRBV18 and TRBJ1-1 gives the full variable domain: NAGVMQNPRHLVRRRGQEARLRCSPMKGHSHVYWYRQLPEEGLKFMVYLQKENIIDESGMPKERFSAEFPKEGPSILRIQQVVRGDSAAYFCASSLTGPMNTEAFFGQGTRLTVV.

The chain couples TRBV7-3 to TRBJ2-1, with 11 bases identical to TRBD1. CDR1 and CDR2 from the germline V gene are SGHTA and FQGTGA. The CDR3 spans 16 residues. After removal of 1 base from V and 7 bases from J, the junction contained 6 bases not matched to a gene. CDR3 residues: CASSLIGQGAENEQFF. The CDR3 bases are TGTGCCAGCAGCTTAATCGGACAGGGGGCGGAGAATGAGCAGTTCTTC.

This clone is a singleton in its sample. The genes are TRBV30 and TRBJ1-5; D unresolved. Germline assignment: CDR1 GTSNPN and CDR2 SVGIG (reference sequence). With 0 bases removed from V and 5 bases from J, the gap between germline ends came to 11 bases. This CDR3 comprises 14 residues. CDR3 coding DNA: TGTGCCTGGAGTGTCGGAGGGTTGGATCAGCCCCAGCATTTT. It yields the protein CAWSVGGLDQPQHF.

The V and J genes are TRBV6-6 and TRBJ2-1; 8 bases map to TRBD2. The CDR3 has 15 residues. Trimming removed 2 bases from V and 6 bases from J; junction bases left unmatched: 6. Germline V gene data show CDR1 as MNHNY and CDR2 as SVGAGI (reference sequence). CDR3 in DNA: TGTGCCAGCAGTTACGGCGAGCGGGAGATCAATGAGCAGTTCTTC. Protein sequence: CASSYGEREINEQFF.

This clone occurred a few times. The rearrangement uses TRBV7-8 and TRBJ2-7; TRBD1 matches at 8 bases. There are 14 residues in the CDR3. The ends lost 3 bases at V and 2 bases at J; junction bases unmatched: 3. CDR1 and CDR2 (germline): SGHVS, FQNEAQ. Here the CDR3 reads CASSLDRDPYEQYF. The CDR3 DNA reads TGTGCCAGCAGCTTGGACAGGGATCCCTACGAGCAGTACTTC.

This chain connects TRBV28 to TRBJ1-4, with no clear D. The CDR3 is 15 amino acids. V was cut by 5 bases and J by 2 bases, with 12 bases left in between. Germline V gene lookup returns CDR1 MDHEN and CDR2 SYDVKM. For the CDR3, the DNA is TGTGCCAGCAGTCTCACCCGCAGTACTAATGAAAAACTGTTTTTT. Its protein product is CASSLTRSTNEKLFF.

The V call is TRBV9, the J call TRBJ2-4, with 16 nucleotides matching TRBD2. V lost 2 bases and J lost 7; bases outside the gene matches: 9. Germline V gene lookup returns CDR1 SGDLS and CDR2 YYNGEE. The CDR3 is 18 residues long. In nucleotides, the CDR3 is TGTGCCAGCAGCGTCGACCCGGGACTAGCGGGAGGGCGGAACATTCAGTACTTC. It specifies CASSVDPGLAGGRNIQYF.

The chain links TRBV30 to TRBJ2-1; maybe TRBD2 (6 bases). The CDR3 contains 15 residues. Deletions cut 0 bases from V and 5 bases from J, with 14 bases between. CDR1 and CDR2 (germline): GTSNPN, SVGIG (reference sequence). This chain's CDR3 is CAWSVSWRGHNEQFF. CDR3 nucleotides: TGTGCCTGGAGTGTAAGCTGGAGGGGTCACAATGAGCAGTTCTTC.

This clone occurred a few times. The chain joins TRBV27 to TRBJ1-6; a possible D gene is TRBD1 (6 bases). Trimming left V 4 bases short and J 6 bases short, with 19 bases between. Per germline, CDR1 MNHEY and CDR2 SMNVEV (reference sequence). This CDR3 spans 17 amino acids. CDR3 sequence: CASSSGPGEPFNSPLHF. The CDR3 nucleotides are TGTGCCAGCAGTTCGGGCCCAGGGGAGCCTTTTAATTCACCCCTCCACTTT.

J is TRBJ2-1 and V is TRBV7-7; the match to TRBD2 covers 9 bases. This CDR3 spans 13 amino acids. Unmatched junction bases numbered 0, after V lost 0 bases and J lost 9 bases. Germline V gene sequence: CDR1 SSHAT, CDR2 FNYEAQ (reference sequence). DNA for the CDR3: TGTGCCAGCAGCTTAGCTAGCGGGAGTGAGCAGTTCTTC. It specifies CASSLASGSEQFF.

The V gene is TRBV6-5, the J gene TRBJ2-5, with a tentative D call TRBD1 (5 bases). The germline gives CDR1 MNHEY, CDR2 SVGAGI. With 5 bases removed from V and 0 bases from J, the gap between germline ends came to 10 bases. This CDR3 is 14 amino acids long. The CDR3 nucleotides read TGTGCCAGCAGTACCAGGGTGTACCAAGAGACCCAGTACTTC. Its translation is CASSTRVYQETQYF.

This chain uses TRBV30 with TRBJ1-5, with a weak D call TRBD1 (6 bases). CDR3 length: 13 amino acids. CDR1 and CDR2 from the germline V gene are GTSNPN and SVGIG (reference sequence). With 2 bases removed from V and 5 bases from J, the gap between germline ends came to 10 bases. This chain's CDR3 is CAWSHRVDQPQHF. The CDR3, as DNA: TGTGCCTGGAGTCACAGGGTGGATCAGCCCCAGCATTTT.

This rearrangement joins TRBV28 to TRBJ1-1; D gene ambiguous. Germline V gene sequence: CDR1 MDHEN, CDR2 SYDVKM. V lost 2 bases and J 4 bases, leaving 11 bases between the germline ends. This CDR3 contains 14 residues. The CDR3 DNA reads as TGTGCCAGCAGTTTAGGCAATCGGGGCACTGAAGCTTTCTTT. This encodes CASSLGNRGTEAFF.